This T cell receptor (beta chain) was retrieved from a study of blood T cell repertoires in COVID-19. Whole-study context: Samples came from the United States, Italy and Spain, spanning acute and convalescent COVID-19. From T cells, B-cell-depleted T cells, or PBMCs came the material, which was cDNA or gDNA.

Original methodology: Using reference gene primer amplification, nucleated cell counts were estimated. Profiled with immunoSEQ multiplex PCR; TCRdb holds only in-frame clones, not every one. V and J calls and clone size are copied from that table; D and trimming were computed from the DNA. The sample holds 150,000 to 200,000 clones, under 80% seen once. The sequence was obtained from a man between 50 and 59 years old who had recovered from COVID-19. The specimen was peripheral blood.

The CDR3 DNA is TGTGCCAGCAGCCCTTTTTCCATGACAGGGGCCATTAATCAGCCCCAGCATTTT. It codes for CASSPFSMTGAINQPQHF. The chain combines TRBV7-8 with TRBJ1-5; 8 bases line up with TRBD1. V was pared by 5 bases and J by 4 bases, with 16 bases of the junction left unmatched. The germline V gene has CDR1 SGHVS and CDR2 FQNEAQ. The CDR3 length is 18 residues. Supplemented by reference TRBV7-8 and TRBJ1-5, the full variable domain reads GAGVSQSPRYKVAKRGQDVALRCDPISGHVSLFWYQQALGQGPEFLTYFQNEAQLDKSGLPSDRFFAERPEGSVSTLKIQRTQQEDSAVYLCASSPFSMTGAINQPQHFGDGTRLSIL.